What follows are 25 T cell receptor beta chains derived from one specimen sequenced in a study of cytomegalovirus exposure and HLA in healthy donors. Use of 60 Vbeta and 13 Jbeta primers characterized the PCR. TCRdb's copy holds only in-frame clones and misses some; the assay was immunoSEQ multiplex PCR. Among around 97,000 clones listed, about four fifths were seen once. Sequenced material: PBMCs. These receptors were taken from a man aged 40-49 years in good health and CMV-seropositive.

CDR3 sequence: CASSTIPGQSLVGYTF. The CDR3 DNA reads TGTGCCAGTAGTACGATTCCGGGACAGAGTTTGGTAGGCTACACCTTC. V usage is TRBV19 and J usage is TRBJ1-2; TRBD1 agrees at 7 bases. With V trimmed by 4 bases and J by 8 bases, 16 bases remained unmatched. The CDR3 is 16 residues long. CDR1 and CDR2 (germline): LNHDA, SQIVND (reference sequence).

The genes are TRBV5-1 and TRBJ2-7, with D possibly TRBD2 on 5 matching bases. The length of the CDR3 is 15 residues. The V gene lost 4 bases and the J gene lost 2 bases, with 16 bases spanning the gap. The germline V gene has CDR1 SGHRS and CDR2 YFSETQ. CDR3 sequence (DNA): TGCGCCAGCAGCGGAAGCGGTAAGACCGCCTACGAGCAGTACTTC. Translation gives CASSGSGKTAYEQYF.

The rearrangement joins TRBV10-1 to TRBJ2-1, with TRBD2 matching 13 bases. With 5 bases clipped from V and 9 bases from J, the junction kept 10 bases outside the gene matches. Germline V gives CDR1 WNHNN, CDR2 SYGVQD (reference sequence). This CDR3 contains 16 residues. In DNA form, the CDR3 reads TGCGCCAGCAGTTCCACTAGCGGGGGGGCCTCGGGTGAGCAGTTCTTC. Translating gives CASSSTSGGASGEQFF.

The V call is TRBV19, the J call TRBJ1-2, with D possibly being TRBD1 (6 bases). Trimming shortened V by 4 bases and J by 0 bases, and 12 bases separated the two germline ends. The CDR3 length is 15 residues. Per the germline V gene, CDR1 is LNHDA and CDR2 is SQIVND (reference sequence). The CDR3 region is CASSRGQAPNYGYTF. CDR3 nucleotide sequence: TGTGCCAGTAGTAGGGGGCAGGCCCCTAACTATGGCTACACCTTC. The complete variable domain, with remaining parts taken from reference TRBV19 and TRBJ1-2, reads DGGITQSPKYLFRKEGQNVTLSCEQNLNHDAMYWYRQDPGQGLRLIYYSQIVNDFQKGDIAEGYSVSREKKESFPLTVTSAQKNPTAFYLCASSRGQAPNYGYTFGSGTRLTVV.

The rearrangement joins TRBV4-1 to TRBJ1-4; unclear D gene. The CDR3 extends over 13 amino acids. CDR1 and CDR2 (germline): MGHRA, YSYEKL. V shed 8 bases and J shed 1 base, with 8 bases lying between them. CDR3 sequence (DNA): TGCGCCAGCCCGTGCGTAACTAATGAAAAACTGTTTTTT. It codes for CASPCVTNEKLFF.

The chain employs TRBV28 and TRBJ1-2, with D possibly being TRBD1 (6 bases). There are 13 residues in the CDR3. V was pared by 6 bases and J by 4 bases, with 12 bases between. CDR1 is MDHEN, CDR2 SYDVKM, per germline. The DNA for the CDR3 is TGTGCCAGCAGCCGGGACACCATCTATGGCTACACCTTC. Amino acids: CASSRDTIYGYTF.

This clone was seen only a few times. V gene TRBV28 combines with J gene TRBJ2-7; D is perhaps TRBD1 (7 bases). Trimming took off 2 bases at V and 2 bases at J, with 13 bases between the two ends. CDR1 is MDHEN, CDR2 SYDVKM, per germline. The CDR3 has 15 amino acids. CDR3 protein: CASSLKTGRPYEQYF. DNA of the CDR3: TGTGCCAGCAGTTTAAAGACAGGGAGGCCCTACGAGCAGTACTTC.

CDR3 sequence reads: CASSPNRRGDGQPQHF. CDR3 nucleotides: TGCGCCAGCAGCCCCAACAGGAGAGGTGATGGTCAGCCCCAGCATTTT. The rearrangement uses TRBV5-1 and TRBJ1-5, with TRBD1 as a possible D gene (5 bases). Germline CDR1 reads SGHRS; CDR2 reads YFSETQ. This CDR3 comprises 16 residues. Trimming stripped 4 bases from V and 6 bases from J, with 20 bases between.

Comments on this clone: This sample also contains other DNA sequences that code for the same CDR3. The chain is built from TRBV10-3 and TRBJ2-5; D may be TRBD1 (5 bases). There are 14 residues in the CDR3. Germline V gene lookup returns CDR1 ENHRY and CDR2 SYGVKD. V lost 3 bases and J lost 5, with 13 bases in between. CDR3 loop: CAISEPRAGETQYF. The CDR3 DNA reads as TGTGCCATCAGTGAACCCAGGGCCGGGGAGACCCAGTACTTC.

J is TRBJ1-1 and V is TRBV27; TRBD1 matches 10 bases. The V gene end was trimmed by 9 bases and the J gene end by 5 bases; junction bases not matched to a gene: 21. Germline CDR1 and CDR2: MNHEY and SMNVEV (reference sequence). The CDR3 spans 18 residues. CDR3: CARPPSLWDRGTATEAFF. Written as DNA, the CDR3 is TGTGCCAGGCCCCCCTCCTTATGGGACAGGGGTACGGCAACTGAAGCTTTCTTT.

V usage is TRBV5-6 and J usage is TRBJ2-7; D may be TRBD2 (7 bases). The V and J ends lost 5 bases and 2 bases respectively, with 17 bases between them. Germline loops: CDR1 SGHDT, CDR2 YYEEEE. The CDR3 loop spans 15 amino acids. For the CDR3, the DNA is TGTGCCAGCAGTACCGGGGGGACACTAGCCTACGAGCAGTACTTC. It is translated as CASSTGGTLAYEQYF.

A remark on this clone: One end of the junction varies from germline; a read error may be responsible. V and J are TRBV7-9 and TRBJ1-1, with a weak D call TRBD1 (5 bases). Germline CDR1 and CDR2: SEHNR and FQNEAQ (reference sequence). The CDR3 runs to 18 residues. This chain's CDR3 is CSSSSKVPGLFSARLTFF. CDR3 DNA sequence: TGTTCCAGCAGCTCAAAGGTCCCGGGACTTTTTTCCGCGCGTTTGACGTTCTTT.

This chain links TRBV7-9 with TRBJ2-4; 12 bases match TRBD1. The CDR3 loop spans 15 amino acids. V trimming: 1 base; J trimming: 15 bases; junction bases outside the gene matches: 10. Germline CDR1 is SEHNR and CDR2 is FQNEAQ (reference sequence). CDR3 nucleotides: TGTGCCAGCAGCTTAGAAGGGACAGGGGGCAGTAGTAGGTACTTC. Residues: CASSLEGTGGSSRYF.

This chain connects TRBV6-1 to TRBJ1-2, with no clear D. The length of the CDR3 is 12 residues. Germline V gene data show CDR1 as MNHNS and CDR2 as SASEGT. The V and J ends lost 4 bases and 4 bases respectively, with 7 bases between them. CDR3 amino acids: CASSVTSYGYTF. For the CDR3, the DNA is TGTGCCAGCAGTGTTACTAGCTATGGCTACACCTTC.

V usage is TRBV6-6 and J usage is TRBJ2-2, with a possible D match to TRBD1 (6 bases). From germline, CDR1 is MNHNY and CDR2 SVGAGI (reference sequence). Between the trimmed V and J ends, which lost 5 bases and 7 bases, there was a span of 20 bases. The CDR3 is made up of 16 amino acids. CDR3 sequence reads: CASSPRTASRGGELFF. The CDR3 DNA is TGTGCCAGCAGTCCTCGGACAGCTAGTAGGGGCGGGGAGCTGTTTTTT.

The chain links TRBV6-4 to TRBJ1-1; D may be TRBD1 (6 bases). The CDR3 has 14 amino acids. Germline V gives CDR1 MRHNA, CDR2 SNTAGT. Trimming took 6 bases from V and 1 from J, leaving 12 bases between them. Written as DNA, the CDR3 is TGTGCCAGCAGGCTACAGGGAGAGAACACTGAAGCTTTCTTT. Translated: CASRLQGENTEAFF.

The chain combines TRBV7-2 with TRBJ2-1; D may be TRBD2 (7 bases). The germline V gene has CDR1 SGHTA and CDR2 FQGNSA. Trimming cost V 5 bases and J 8 bases, with 19 bases left between them. The length of the CDR3 is 15 residues. CDR3: CASSPRGGLRYEQFF. The CDR3 DNA reads as TGTGCCAGCAGCCCTAGGGGGGGACTAAGATATGAGCAGTTCTTC.

CDR3 DNA: TGTGCCACCAGCAGAGAAACCGGCGGTCCCCAGCATTTT. This codes for CATSRETGGPQHF. V gene TRBV15 combines with J gene TRBJ1-5; D ambiguous. With 0 bases removed from V and 10 bases from J, the gap between germline ends came to 10 bases. This CDR3 is 13 amino acids long. Germline V gives CDR1 LNHNV, CDR2 YYDKDF (reference sequence).

This clone has only a few counts. V usage is TRBV11-3 and J usage is TRBJ1-2, with 7 nucleotides matching TRBD1. Germline V gene data show CDR1 as SGHNT and CDR2 as YENEEA. This CDR3 contains 14 residues. Trimming cost V 7 bases and J 8 bases; bases outside gene matches: 13. This chain's CDR3 is CASTPTTGSNGYTF. CDR3 DNA sequence: TGTGCCAGCACCCCTACGACAGGGAGCAACGGCTACACCTTC.

The rearrangement joins TRBV5-1 to TRBJ2-5; 9 bases are shared with TRBD1. Germline V gene sequence: CDR1 SGHRS, CDR2 YFSETQ. This CDR3 comprises 15 residues. Trimming took 10 bases from V and 4 from J; bases not matched to a gene: 14. The CDR3 nucleotides are TGCGCCTCCTCCGCCAACAGGGGGCAGGGAGAGACCCAGTACTTC. This encodes CASSANRGQGETQYF.

The V and J genes are TRBV4-2 and TRBJ1-1; 8 bases fit TRBD1. This CDR3 is built from 16 residues. After removal of 0 bases from V and 10 bases from J, the junction contained 13 bases not matched to a gene. Per germline, CDR1 LGHNA and CDR2 YNFKEQ. CDR3 region: CASSQETTGVELGAFF. The DNA for the CDR3 is TGTGCCAGCAGCCAAGAAACGACAGGGGTAGAACTGGGAGCTTTCTTT.

The rearrangement joins TRBV6-5 to TRBJ2-7; 9 bases are a match to TRBD2. This CDR3 has 15 residues. Germline V lookup: CDR1 MNHEY, CDR2 SVGAGI. V lost 2 bases and J lost 0; bases outside the gene matches: 2. In DNA form, the CDR3 reads TGTGCCAGCAGTTACGGGACTAGCCTCTCCTACGAGCAGTACTTC. Protein product: CASSYGTSLSYEQYF.

J is TRBJ2-3 and V is TRBV5-1; the D is unclear. Between the trimmed V and J ends, which lost 1 base and 4 bases, there was a span of 13 bases. The CDR3 length is 15 residues. From germline, CDR1 is SGHRS and CDR2 YFSETQ. This CDR3 reads CASSLYSRSSDTQYF. The CDR3 DNA is TGCGCCAGCAGCTTGTACAGCCGATCGTCAGATACGCAGTATTTT.

The rearrangement joins TRBV7-9 to TRBJ1-2; a weak D match, TRBD1 (5 bases). CDR1 SEHNR and CDR2 FQNEAQ come from the germline V gene (reference sequence). CDR3 length: 14 residues. The V gene lost 2 bases and the J gene lost 6 bases, with 13 bases spanning the gap. For the CDR3, the DNA is TGTGCCAGCAGCTTATGGGGGGGGTCGAATGGCTACACCTTC. It encodes CASSLWGGSNGYTF.

CDR3: CASSPPAGTNYGYTF. The DNA for the CDR3 is TGTGCCAGCTCACCACCGGCTGGGACAAACTATGGCTACACCTTC. The V gene is TRBV18, the J gene TRBJ1-2, with a weak D call TRBD1 (6 bases). The CDR3 runs 15 residues. The V gene lost 0 bases and the J gene lost 2 bases, with 10 bases spanning the gap. Germline CDR1 and CDR2: KGHSH and LQKENI.